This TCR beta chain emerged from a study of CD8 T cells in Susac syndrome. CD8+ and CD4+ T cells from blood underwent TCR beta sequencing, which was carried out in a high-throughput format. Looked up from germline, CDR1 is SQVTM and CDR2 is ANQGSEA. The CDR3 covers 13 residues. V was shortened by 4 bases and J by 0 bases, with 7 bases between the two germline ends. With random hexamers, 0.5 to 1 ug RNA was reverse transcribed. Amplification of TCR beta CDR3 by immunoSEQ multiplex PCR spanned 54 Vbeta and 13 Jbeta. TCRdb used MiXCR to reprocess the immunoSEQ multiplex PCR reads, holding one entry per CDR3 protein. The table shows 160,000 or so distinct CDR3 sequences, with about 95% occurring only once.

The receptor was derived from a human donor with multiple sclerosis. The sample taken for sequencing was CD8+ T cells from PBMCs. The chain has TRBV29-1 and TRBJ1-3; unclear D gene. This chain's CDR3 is CSVAGVSGNTIYF. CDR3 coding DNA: TGCAGCGTTGCGGGCGTCTCTGGAAACACCATATATTTT.